Sequencing of this TCR beta chain was carried out in a study of T cells in localized non-small cell lung cancer. The study, taken as a whole, reports: The study detected a median roughly 61 of the top 100 tumor clones in adjacent lung.

Between the trimmed V and J ends, which lost 5 bases and 7 bases, there was a span of 12 bases. Germline loops: CDR1 MNHNY, CDR2 SVGAGI (reference sequence). CDR3 length equals 14 residues. The assay was immunoSEQ multiplex PCR, and TCRdb's table has in-frame clones only and misses some. The sample records about 9,600 clones, about 92% being singletons. In the case of this clone: The target antigen is unknown.

The genes are TRBV6-6 and TRBJ1-6; maybe TRBD1 (5 bases). This clonotype originated in a male donor older than 55 with stage III squamous cell lung carcinoma. The material was peripheral blood, obtained before any cancer treatment. The CDR3 region is CASSTGVRNSPLHF. DNA for the CDR3: TGTGCCAGCAGTACAGGAGTGCGGAATTCACCCCTCCACTTT.